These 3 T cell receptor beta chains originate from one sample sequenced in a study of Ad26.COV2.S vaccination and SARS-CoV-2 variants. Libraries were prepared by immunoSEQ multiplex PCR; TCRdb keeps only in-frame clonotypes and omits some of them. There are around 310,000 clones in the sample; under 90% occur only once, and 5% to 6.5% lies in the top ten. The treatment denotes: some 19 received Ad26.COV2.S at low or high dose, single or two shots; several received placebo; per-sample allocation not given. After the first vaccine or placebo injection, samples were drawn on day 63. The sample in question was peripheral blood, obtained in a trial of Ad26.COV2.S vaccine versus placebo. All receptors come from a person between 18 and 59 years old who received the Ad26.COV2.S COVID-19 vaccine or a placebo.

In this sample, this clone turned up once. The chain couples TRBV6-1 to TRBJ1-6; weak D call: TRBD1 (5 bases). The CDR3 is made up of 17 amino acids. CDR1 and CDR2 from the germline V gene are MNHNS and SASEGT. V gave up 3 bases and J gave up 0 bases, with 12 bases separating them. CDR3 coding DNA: TGTGCCAGCAGTGAGAGGGGCTTGAGCTCCTATAATTCACCCCTCCACTTT. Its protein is CASSERGLSSYNSPLHF.

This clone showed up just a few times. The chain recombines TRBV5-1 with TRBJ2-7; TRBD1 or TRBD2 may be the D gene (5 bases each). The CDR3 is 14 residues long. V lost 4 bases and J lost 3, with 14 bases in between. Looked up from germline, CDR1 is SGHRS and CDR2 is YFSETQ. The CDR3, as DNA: TGCGCCAGCAGCGCCTCCGGGACGGACTACGAGCAGTACTTC. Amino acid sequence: CASSASGTDYEQYF.

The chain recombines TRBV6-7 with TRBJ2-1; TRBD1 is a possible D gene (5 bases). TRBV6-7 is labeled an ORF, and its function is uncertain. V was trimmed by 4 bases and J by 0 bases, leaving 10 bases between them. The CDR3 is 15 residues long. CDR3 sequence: CASSSTANSYNEQFF. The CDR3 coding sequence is TGTGCCAGCAGTTCGACAGCGAACTCCTACAATGAGCAGTTCTTC.